These 2 T cell receptor beta chains were sequenced from one sample in a study of T cells in Graves' hyperthyroidism and ophthalmopathy. What was amplified from RNA transcripts were TCR beta CDR3 regions. The study used the HTBI primer set for a first-round RT-PCR of the TCR CDR3. One entry per CDR3 protein results from TCRdb running MiXCR on the multiplex PCR reads. In the table there are nearly 600,000 distinct CDR3 sequences, approximately 15% of which are singletons. The sequenced sample consisted of blood. These receptors came from a woman in her twenties or thirties with Graves' hyperthyroidism that later progressed to Graves' ophthalmopathy.

This clonotype was seen more than once but under ten times. This sequence joins TRBV6-2 or TRBV6-3 and TRBJ2-1; the match to TRBD2 covers 9 bases. CDR1 and CDR2 (germline): MNHEY, SVGEGT. V lost 5 bases, J lost 7 bases, and 6 bases stayed unmatched. This CDR3 spans 14 amino acids. The CDR3 DNA follows: TGTGCCAGCAGTATAGCGGGAGACCAGAATGAGCAGTTCTTC. It codes for CASSIAGDQNEQFF.

This clonotype was found a few times. This chain connects TRBV4-2 to TRBJ1-2, with 8 bases aligning to TRBD1. Germline V gene sequence: CDR1 LGHNA, CDR2 YNFKEQ. CDR3 length: 14 amino acids. V trimming: 1 base; J trimming: 6 bases; junction bases outside the gene matches: 4. CDR3 amino acids: CASSQVQGADGYTF. The CDR3, as DNA: TGTGCCAGCAGCCAAGTTCAGGGGGCGGATGGCTACACCTTC.